The present TCR beta chain was sequenced within a study of neoadjuvant nivolumab and ipilimumab in lung cancer. Study as a whole: Patients got nivolumab 3 mg/kg on days 1, 15 and 29; combination added ipilimumab 1 mg/kg day 1.

As to this clone: What it recognizes is unknown.

Study results and limitations: TCR richness and clonality were higher in tumors than adjacent uninvolved lung. Only two of four nivolumab-treated tumors gained richness and clonality by surgery. Resected-tumor TCR richness correlated positively with pretherapy blood richness.

Clones were sequenced by immunoSEQ multiplex PCR, and TCRdb holds only the in-frame ones, with some missing. This sample carries roughly 6,900 clones, 89% of them seen once, and the ten largest clones take roughly 2.4%. The sequence came from an adult with non-small cell lung cancer. Some clones in this sample may be carry-over from other donors' samples. Sequenced here: tumor tissue, sampled after neoadjuvant nivolumab, alone or with ipilimumab, at or shortly before surgery.

The chain's CDR3 is CASSEPYEQYF. CDR3 DNA: TGCGCCAGCAGTGAACCCTACGAGCAGTACTTC. The chain employs TRBV10-1 and TRBJ2-7; no definite D call. The ends were cut back, 3 bases at V and 2 bases at J, with 2 bases in the middle. Germline CDR1 is WNHNN and CDR2 is SYGVQD (reference sequence). The CDR3 is made up of 11 amino acids.